Following are 31 T cell receptor beta chains from one sample sequenced in a study of blood T cell repertoires in COVID-19. Clones were read by immunoSEQ multiplex PCR, and TCRdb kept only the in-frame ones, dropping some. The sample holds tens of thousands of clones, around 91% seen once. Sample: peripheral blood. These receptors were collected from a man aged 45 to 65 with COVID-19, enrolled during active disease.

CDR3 sequence: CASSLLGQDEQYF. CDR3 coding DNA: TGTGCCAGCAGCTTATTGGGGCAGGACGAGCAGTACTTC. The V call is TRBV7-2, the J call TRBJ2-7, with D maybe TRBD1 (5 bases). Trimming shortened V by 2 bases and J by 5 bases, and 10 bases separated the two germline ends. In germline, CDR1 is SGHTA, CDR2 FQGNSA. The CDR3 spans 13 residues.

V gene TRBV5-1 combines with J gene TRBJ2-1; 9 bases are shared with TRBD2. With 4 bases clipped from V and 14 bases from J, the junction kept 7 bases outside the gene matches. Germline CDR1 SGHRS, CDR2 YFSETQ. The CDR3 runs 12 residues. The CDR3 DNA is TGCGCCAGCAGCCTTAGCGGGAGTATTAAGTTCTTC. Translation gives CASSLSGSIKFF.

This rearrangement joins TRBV4-2 to TRBJ1-1, with D tentatively TRBD1 (5 bases). Germline CDR1 is LGHNA and CDR2 is YNFKEQ. This CDR3 contains 14 residues. Trimming took off 2 bases at V and 0 bases at J, with 7 bases between the two ends. The CDR3 loop is CASSQPQVNTEAFF. The DNA of the CDR3 is TGTGCCAGCAGCCAACCACAGGTGAACACTGAAGCTTTCTTT.

V is TRBV7-9 and J is TRBJ2-3, with D unclear. CDR3 length: 14 amino acids. Looked up from germline, CDR1 is SEHNR and CDR2 is FQNEAQ (reference sequence). V was clipped by 1 base and J by 6 bases, with 11 bases between them. The CDR3 reads CASSLEPAVDTQYF. Written as DNA, the CDR3 is TGTGCCAGCAGCTTAGAGCCCGCGGTGGATACGCAGTATTTT.

This chain connects TRBV7-9 to TRBJ2-3, with D possibly being TRBD2 (5 bases). Trimming pared 2 bases from V and 1 base from J, leaving 10 bases between. The germline V gene has CDR1 SEHNR and CDR2 FQNEAQ (reference sequence). CDR3 length: 15 residues. CDR3 in DNA: TGTGCCAGCAGCTTACTTGGAGGTGGCACAGATACGCAGTATTTT. Protein sequence: CASSLLGGGTDTQYF.

The chain couples TRBV7-9 to TRBJ2-7; a possible D gene is TRBD2 (5 bases). Trimming left V 3 bases short and J 4 bases short, with 10 bases between. Looked up from germline, CDR1 is SEHNR and CDR2 is FQNEAQ (reference sequence). This CDR3 comprises 13 residues. CDR3 nucleotide sequence: TGTGCCAGCAGCTTCGGTAGCGATTACGAGCAGTACTTC. It translates to CASSFGSDYEQYF.

There are a few counts of this clone. The chain uses TRBV5-1 and TRBJ2-7; D possibly corresponds to TRBD2 (6 bases). Trimming cost V 0 bases and J 0 bases, with 16 bases left between them. Looked up from germline, CDR1 is SGHRS and CDR2 is YFSETQ. This CDR3 spans 17 amino acids. CDR3 sequence reads: CASSLVTTGSHSYEQYF. In DNA, the CDR3 is TGCGCCAGCAGCTTGGTGACCACCGGGAGTCACTCCTACGAGCAGTACTTC.

V usage is TRBV9 and J usage is TRBJ1-3; D is undetermined. Trimming removed 0 bases from V and 8 bases from J, with 9 bases in between. The CDR3 spans 13 residues. The germline V gene has CDR1 SGDLS and CDR2 YYNGEE. The CDR3 protein is CASSVGPRDTIYF. CDR3 nucleotide sequence: TGTGCCAGCAGCGTAGGGCCCCGGGACACCATATATTTT.

The chain is built from TRBV10-3 and TRBJ1-2; D gene uncertain. CDR1 is ENHRY, CDR2 SYGVKD, per germline. V was cut by 6 bases and J by 6 bases, with 20 bases left in between. This CDR3 has 15 amino acids. CDR3 in amino acids: CAIRGSEGYLNGYTF. The DNA of the CDR3 is TGTGCCATCAGAGGGAGTGAGGGCTACCTTAATGGCTACACCTTC.

CDR3 in amino acids: CASSYSPRGDNYGYTF. In DNA form, the CDR3 reads TGTGCCAGCAGTTATAGCCCAAGAGGTGACAACTATGGCTACACCTTC. The genes are TRBV6-5 and TRBJ1-2; no definite D call. V shed 3 bases and J shed 2 bases, with 16 bases lying between them. Germline V CDR1 and CDR2: MNHEY, SVGAGI. The CDR3 runs to 16 residues.

The chain recombines TRBV6-6 with TRBJ1-1, with D possibly being TRBD1 (5 bases). This CDR3 has 15 amino acids. CDR1 MNHNY and CDR2 SVGAGI come from the germline V gene (reference sequence). Trimming stripped 6 bases from V and 7 bases from J, with 21 bases between. The CDR3 coding sequence is TGTGCCAGCAGCCCCTCGGAGGGGCAGAAGATTGAAGCTTTCTTT. Its translation is CASSPSEGQKIEAFF.

The genes are TRBV7-9 and TRBJ2-3, with TRBD1 identical over 8 bases. CDR3 length equals 14 residues. Trimming cost V 3 bases and J 6 bases; bases outside gene matches: 5. The germline CDR1 and CDR2 sequences are SEHNR and FQNEAQ (reference sequence). The CDR3 region has the DNA TGTGCCAGCAGCTTTTCAGGGGGCCGGGATACGCAGTATTTT. This codes for CASSFSGGRDTQYF. Drawing the rest from reference TRBV7-9 and TRBJ2-3, the complete variable domain is DTGVSQNPRHKITKRGQNVTFRCDPISEHNRLYWYRQTLGQGPEFLTYFQNEAQLEKSRLLSDRFSAERPKGSFSTLEIQRTEQGDSAMYLCASSFSGGRDTQYFGPGTRLTVL.

The rearrangement joins TRBV28 to TRBJ2-2, with D maybe TRBD2 (5 bases). V was trimmed by 5 bases and J by 8 bases, leaving 12 bases between them. CDR3 size: 13 residues. Germline CDR1 reads MDHEN; CDR2 reads SYDVKM. CDR3 in amino acids: CASSRTWRGELFF. Written as DNA, the CDR3 is TGTGCCAGCAGTCGGACTTGGCGGGGGGAGCTGTTTTTT.

The chain couples TRBV2 to TRBJ2-5; 7 bases are shared with TRBD2. The CDR3 contains 13 residues. The germline V gene has CDR1 SNHLY and CDR2 FYNNEI. Trimming took 8 bases from V and 1 from J; bases not matched to a gene: 4. The CDR3 sequence is CASQGGPQETQYF. The CDR3 bases are TGTGCCAGCCAGGGAGGGCCCCAAGAGACCCAGTACTTC. Full variable domain (remainder filled in from reference TRBV2 and TRBJ2-5): EPEVTQTPSHQVTQMGQEVILRCVPISNHLYFYWYRQILGQKVEFLVSFYNNEISEKSEIFDDQFSVERPDGSNFTLKIRSTKLEDSAMYFCASQGGPQETQYFGPGTRLLVL.

The chain recombines TRBV5-4 with TRBJ1-3; D uncertain. The CDR3 covers 15 residues. CDR1 and CDR2 (germline): SGHNT, YYREEE (reference sequence). The ends were cut back, 3 bases at V and 0 bases at J, with 10 bases in the middle. CDR3 nucleotides: TGTGCCAGCAGCTCCGGTCCAAGCTCTGGAAACACCATATATTTT. Translation gives CASSSGPSSGNTIYF.

The chain combines TRBV7-9 with TRBJ1-2; 8 positions agree with TRBD1. With 1 base clipped from V and 7 bases from J, the junction kept 5 bases outside the gene matches. This CDR3 comprises 14 residues. Germline-derived CDR1 and CDR2 are SEHNR and FQNEAQ (reference sequence). As DNA, the CDR3 is TGTGCCAGCAGCTTAGGAGGGGACAGGCGTGGCTACACCTTC. Amino acids: CASSLGGDRRGYTF.

This clone was recorded only once. The V gene is TRBV9, the J gene TRBJ1-1, with 7 bases identical to TRBD1. Germline loops: CDR1 SGDLS, CDR2 YYNGEE. V shed 3 bases, J shed 7 bases, and the junction held 6 bases outside the gene matches. CDR3 length equals 13 residues. CDR3 sequence reads: CASSGVRGDEAFF. In DNA, the CDR3 is TGTGCCAGCAGCGGGGTCAGGGGGGATGAAGCTTTCTTT. The full variable domain, with the rest looked up from reference TRBV9 and TRBJ1-1, is DSGVTQTPKHLITATGQRVTLRCSPRSGDLSVYWYQQSLDQGLQFLIQYYNGEERAKGNILERFSAQQFPDLHSELNLSSLELGDSALYFCASSGVRGDEAFFGQGTRLTVV.

This chain uses TRBV27 with TRBJ1-5, with D perhaps TRBD1 (5 bases). The V gene lost 3 bases and the J gene lost 7 bases, with 19 bases spanning the gap. Germline assignment: CDR1 MNHEY and CDR2 SMNVEV (reference sequence). The CDR3 is made up of 16 amino acids. This CDR3 is CASSFKPGRAGQPQHF. CDR3 coding DNA: TGTGCCAGCAGTTTTAAACCAGGGCGAGCGGGGCAGCCCCAGCATTTT.

The chain couples TRBV10-3 to TRBJ2-3, with D perhaps TRBD2 (5 bases). The CDR3 consists of 11 residues. The V end was cut by 8 bases, the J end by 4 bases, with 7 bases between. Germline V gives CDR1 ENHRY, CDR2 SYGVKD. CDR3 sequence reads: CAIAGPDTQYF. For the CDR3, the DNA is TGTGCCATCGCGGGTCCAGATACGCAGTATTTT.

The chain has TRBV6-2 or TRBV6-3 and TRBJ2-7, with 8 bases matching TRBD1. Germline V CDR1 and CDR2: MNHEY, SVGEGT. Germline trimming cut 2 bases from V and 9 bases from J; bases unmatched to any gene: 9. The CDR3 spans 14 residues. Here the CDR3 reads CASSYGQGKDVQYF. CDR3 coding DNA: TGTGCCAGCAGTTACGGACAGGGCAAGGATGTGCAGTACTTC.

The J gene is TRBJ2-2, the V gene TRBV2, with 9 bases that match TRBD1. Trimming at V came to 6 bases and at J to 3 bases, leaving 2 bases not matched to a gene. CDR1 is SNHLY, CDR2 FYNNEI, per germline. This CDR3 has 14 amino acids. The CDR3 coding sequence is TGTGCCAGCAGGGGACAGGGAGACACCGGGGAGCTGTTTTTT. Its protein is CASRGQGDTGELFF.

This sequence joins TRBV5-4 and TRBJ1-1; TRBD1 matches 7 bases. Germline V gene data show CDR1 as SGHNT and CDR2 as YYREEE (reference sequence). The CDR3 runs 15 residues. V was pared by 4 bases and J by 1 base, with 7 bases of the junction left unmatched. CDR3 DNA: TGTGCCAGCAGCCCCTGGGACAGCCAGAACACTGAAGCTTTCTTT. Protein sequence: CASSPWDSQNTEAFF.

V usage is TRBV6-5 and J usage is TRBJ1-5; the D gene is possibly TRBD1 (6 bases). The germline V gene has CDR1 MNHEY and CDR2 SVGAGI. Trimming stripped 4 bases from V and 5 bases from J, with 18 bases between. The CDR3 runs to 16 residues. CDR3 sequence (DNA): TGTGCCAGCAGTTCTTTCAATACAGGGAACGATCAGCCCCAGCATTTT. Its protein product is CASSSFNTGNDQPQHF.

The rearrangement joins TRBV27 to TRBJ2-7; 8 bases are shared with TRBD2. V was clipped by 4 bases and J by 6 bases; unmatched bases: 8. The V gene's germline CDR1 is MNHEY and CDR2 SMNVEV (reference sequence). The CDR3 consists of 14 residues. The CDR3 coding sequence is TGTGCCAGCAGTTATTCGGGACTAGACATCGAGCAGTACTTC. It codes for CASSYSGLDIEQYF.

The chain links TRBV9 to TRBJ2-1; the match to TRBD2 covers 7 bases. With 4 bases clipped from V and 5 bases from J, the junction kept 9 bases outside the gene matches. Germline loops: CDR1 SGDLS, CDR2 YYNGEE. The length of the CDR3 is 15 residues. The CDR3 protein is CASSLGGTFNNEQFF. CDR3 bases: TGTGCCAGCAGCCTCGGGGGGACTTTCAACAATGAGCAGTTCTTC.

This rearrangement joins TRBV28 to TRBJ1-4; 7 nucleotides match TRBD1. CDR3 length: 15 residues. Germline trimming cut 4 bases from V and 5 bases from J; bases unmatched to any gene: 7. Germline V gives CDR1 MDHEN, CDR2 SYDVKM. This CDR3 is CASSYARQGNEKLFF. The CDR3 DNA is TGTGCCAGCAGTTATGCGCGACAGGGCAATGAAAAACTGTTTTTT.

This chain links TRBV18 with TRBJ1-2, with D unresolved. Between the trimmed V and J ends, which lost 1 base and 2 bases, there was a span of 5 bases. The germline CDR1 and CDR2 sequences are KGHSH and LQKENI. The length of the CDR3 is 13 residues. In nucleotides, the CDR3 is TGTGCCAGCTCACCACTGGAGAACTATGGCTACACCTTC. Translation gives CASSPLENYGYTF. Looking up the rest from reference TRBV18 and TRBJ1-2 gives the full variable domain: NAGVMQNPRHLVRRRGQEARLRCSPMKGHSHVYWYRQLPEEGLKFMVYLQKENIIDESGMPKERFSAEFPKEGPSILRIQQVVRGDSAAYFCASSPLENYGYTFGSGTRLTVV.

The V gene is TRBV19, the J gene TRBJ1-2; D is uncertain. There are 13 residues in the CDR3. From germline, CDR1 is LNHDA and CDR2 SQIVND (reference sequence). Trimming shortened V by 7 bases and J by 3 bases, and 12 bases separated the two germline ends. CDR3 in DNA: TGTGCCAGTACCCCGGGGAGATACTATGGCTACACCTTC. It translates to CASTPGRYYGYTF.

V gene TRBV6-5 combines with J gene TRBJ1-2, with 9 bases aligning to TRBD1. Trimming cost V 6 bases and J 5 bases; bases outside gene matches: 10. Germline CDR1 reads MNHEY; CDR2 reads SVGAGI. This CDR3 spans 15 amino acids. In DNA form, the CDR3 reads TGTGCCAGCAGACGAACAGGGGGCGGTGGATATGGCTACACCTTC. Encoded protein: CASRRTGGGGYGYTF.

The chain carries TRBV5-1 and TRBJ2-2; the D is unclear. Germline CDR1 SGHRS, CDR2 YFSETQ. The germline V and J ends were trimmed by 0 bases and 1 base, with 4 bases remaining between them. This CDR3 is built from 14 residues. In nucleotides, the CDR3 is TGCGCCAGCAGCTTGGGACAGAACACCGGGGAGCTGTTTTTT. This translates into CASSLGQNTGELFF. The full variable domain, rest sourced from reference TRBV5-1 and TRBJ2-2, is KAGVTQTPRYLIKTRGQQVTLSCSPISGHRSVSWYQQTPGQGLQFLFEYFSETQRNKGNFPGRFSGRQFSNSRSEMNVSTLELGDSALYLCASSLGQNTGELFFGEGSRLTVL.

The rearrangement joins TRBV5-5 to TRBJ2-7; 9 bases line up with TRBD2. V gave up 4 bases and J gave up 0 bases; unmatched junction bases: 5. This CDR3 has 15 residues. Germline values: CDR1 SGHKS, CDR2 YYEKEE (reference sequence). This CDR3 reads CASSLRLAASYEQYF. As DNA, the CDR3 is TGTGCCAGCAGCCTGAGACTAGCGGCCTCCTACGAGCAGTACTTC.